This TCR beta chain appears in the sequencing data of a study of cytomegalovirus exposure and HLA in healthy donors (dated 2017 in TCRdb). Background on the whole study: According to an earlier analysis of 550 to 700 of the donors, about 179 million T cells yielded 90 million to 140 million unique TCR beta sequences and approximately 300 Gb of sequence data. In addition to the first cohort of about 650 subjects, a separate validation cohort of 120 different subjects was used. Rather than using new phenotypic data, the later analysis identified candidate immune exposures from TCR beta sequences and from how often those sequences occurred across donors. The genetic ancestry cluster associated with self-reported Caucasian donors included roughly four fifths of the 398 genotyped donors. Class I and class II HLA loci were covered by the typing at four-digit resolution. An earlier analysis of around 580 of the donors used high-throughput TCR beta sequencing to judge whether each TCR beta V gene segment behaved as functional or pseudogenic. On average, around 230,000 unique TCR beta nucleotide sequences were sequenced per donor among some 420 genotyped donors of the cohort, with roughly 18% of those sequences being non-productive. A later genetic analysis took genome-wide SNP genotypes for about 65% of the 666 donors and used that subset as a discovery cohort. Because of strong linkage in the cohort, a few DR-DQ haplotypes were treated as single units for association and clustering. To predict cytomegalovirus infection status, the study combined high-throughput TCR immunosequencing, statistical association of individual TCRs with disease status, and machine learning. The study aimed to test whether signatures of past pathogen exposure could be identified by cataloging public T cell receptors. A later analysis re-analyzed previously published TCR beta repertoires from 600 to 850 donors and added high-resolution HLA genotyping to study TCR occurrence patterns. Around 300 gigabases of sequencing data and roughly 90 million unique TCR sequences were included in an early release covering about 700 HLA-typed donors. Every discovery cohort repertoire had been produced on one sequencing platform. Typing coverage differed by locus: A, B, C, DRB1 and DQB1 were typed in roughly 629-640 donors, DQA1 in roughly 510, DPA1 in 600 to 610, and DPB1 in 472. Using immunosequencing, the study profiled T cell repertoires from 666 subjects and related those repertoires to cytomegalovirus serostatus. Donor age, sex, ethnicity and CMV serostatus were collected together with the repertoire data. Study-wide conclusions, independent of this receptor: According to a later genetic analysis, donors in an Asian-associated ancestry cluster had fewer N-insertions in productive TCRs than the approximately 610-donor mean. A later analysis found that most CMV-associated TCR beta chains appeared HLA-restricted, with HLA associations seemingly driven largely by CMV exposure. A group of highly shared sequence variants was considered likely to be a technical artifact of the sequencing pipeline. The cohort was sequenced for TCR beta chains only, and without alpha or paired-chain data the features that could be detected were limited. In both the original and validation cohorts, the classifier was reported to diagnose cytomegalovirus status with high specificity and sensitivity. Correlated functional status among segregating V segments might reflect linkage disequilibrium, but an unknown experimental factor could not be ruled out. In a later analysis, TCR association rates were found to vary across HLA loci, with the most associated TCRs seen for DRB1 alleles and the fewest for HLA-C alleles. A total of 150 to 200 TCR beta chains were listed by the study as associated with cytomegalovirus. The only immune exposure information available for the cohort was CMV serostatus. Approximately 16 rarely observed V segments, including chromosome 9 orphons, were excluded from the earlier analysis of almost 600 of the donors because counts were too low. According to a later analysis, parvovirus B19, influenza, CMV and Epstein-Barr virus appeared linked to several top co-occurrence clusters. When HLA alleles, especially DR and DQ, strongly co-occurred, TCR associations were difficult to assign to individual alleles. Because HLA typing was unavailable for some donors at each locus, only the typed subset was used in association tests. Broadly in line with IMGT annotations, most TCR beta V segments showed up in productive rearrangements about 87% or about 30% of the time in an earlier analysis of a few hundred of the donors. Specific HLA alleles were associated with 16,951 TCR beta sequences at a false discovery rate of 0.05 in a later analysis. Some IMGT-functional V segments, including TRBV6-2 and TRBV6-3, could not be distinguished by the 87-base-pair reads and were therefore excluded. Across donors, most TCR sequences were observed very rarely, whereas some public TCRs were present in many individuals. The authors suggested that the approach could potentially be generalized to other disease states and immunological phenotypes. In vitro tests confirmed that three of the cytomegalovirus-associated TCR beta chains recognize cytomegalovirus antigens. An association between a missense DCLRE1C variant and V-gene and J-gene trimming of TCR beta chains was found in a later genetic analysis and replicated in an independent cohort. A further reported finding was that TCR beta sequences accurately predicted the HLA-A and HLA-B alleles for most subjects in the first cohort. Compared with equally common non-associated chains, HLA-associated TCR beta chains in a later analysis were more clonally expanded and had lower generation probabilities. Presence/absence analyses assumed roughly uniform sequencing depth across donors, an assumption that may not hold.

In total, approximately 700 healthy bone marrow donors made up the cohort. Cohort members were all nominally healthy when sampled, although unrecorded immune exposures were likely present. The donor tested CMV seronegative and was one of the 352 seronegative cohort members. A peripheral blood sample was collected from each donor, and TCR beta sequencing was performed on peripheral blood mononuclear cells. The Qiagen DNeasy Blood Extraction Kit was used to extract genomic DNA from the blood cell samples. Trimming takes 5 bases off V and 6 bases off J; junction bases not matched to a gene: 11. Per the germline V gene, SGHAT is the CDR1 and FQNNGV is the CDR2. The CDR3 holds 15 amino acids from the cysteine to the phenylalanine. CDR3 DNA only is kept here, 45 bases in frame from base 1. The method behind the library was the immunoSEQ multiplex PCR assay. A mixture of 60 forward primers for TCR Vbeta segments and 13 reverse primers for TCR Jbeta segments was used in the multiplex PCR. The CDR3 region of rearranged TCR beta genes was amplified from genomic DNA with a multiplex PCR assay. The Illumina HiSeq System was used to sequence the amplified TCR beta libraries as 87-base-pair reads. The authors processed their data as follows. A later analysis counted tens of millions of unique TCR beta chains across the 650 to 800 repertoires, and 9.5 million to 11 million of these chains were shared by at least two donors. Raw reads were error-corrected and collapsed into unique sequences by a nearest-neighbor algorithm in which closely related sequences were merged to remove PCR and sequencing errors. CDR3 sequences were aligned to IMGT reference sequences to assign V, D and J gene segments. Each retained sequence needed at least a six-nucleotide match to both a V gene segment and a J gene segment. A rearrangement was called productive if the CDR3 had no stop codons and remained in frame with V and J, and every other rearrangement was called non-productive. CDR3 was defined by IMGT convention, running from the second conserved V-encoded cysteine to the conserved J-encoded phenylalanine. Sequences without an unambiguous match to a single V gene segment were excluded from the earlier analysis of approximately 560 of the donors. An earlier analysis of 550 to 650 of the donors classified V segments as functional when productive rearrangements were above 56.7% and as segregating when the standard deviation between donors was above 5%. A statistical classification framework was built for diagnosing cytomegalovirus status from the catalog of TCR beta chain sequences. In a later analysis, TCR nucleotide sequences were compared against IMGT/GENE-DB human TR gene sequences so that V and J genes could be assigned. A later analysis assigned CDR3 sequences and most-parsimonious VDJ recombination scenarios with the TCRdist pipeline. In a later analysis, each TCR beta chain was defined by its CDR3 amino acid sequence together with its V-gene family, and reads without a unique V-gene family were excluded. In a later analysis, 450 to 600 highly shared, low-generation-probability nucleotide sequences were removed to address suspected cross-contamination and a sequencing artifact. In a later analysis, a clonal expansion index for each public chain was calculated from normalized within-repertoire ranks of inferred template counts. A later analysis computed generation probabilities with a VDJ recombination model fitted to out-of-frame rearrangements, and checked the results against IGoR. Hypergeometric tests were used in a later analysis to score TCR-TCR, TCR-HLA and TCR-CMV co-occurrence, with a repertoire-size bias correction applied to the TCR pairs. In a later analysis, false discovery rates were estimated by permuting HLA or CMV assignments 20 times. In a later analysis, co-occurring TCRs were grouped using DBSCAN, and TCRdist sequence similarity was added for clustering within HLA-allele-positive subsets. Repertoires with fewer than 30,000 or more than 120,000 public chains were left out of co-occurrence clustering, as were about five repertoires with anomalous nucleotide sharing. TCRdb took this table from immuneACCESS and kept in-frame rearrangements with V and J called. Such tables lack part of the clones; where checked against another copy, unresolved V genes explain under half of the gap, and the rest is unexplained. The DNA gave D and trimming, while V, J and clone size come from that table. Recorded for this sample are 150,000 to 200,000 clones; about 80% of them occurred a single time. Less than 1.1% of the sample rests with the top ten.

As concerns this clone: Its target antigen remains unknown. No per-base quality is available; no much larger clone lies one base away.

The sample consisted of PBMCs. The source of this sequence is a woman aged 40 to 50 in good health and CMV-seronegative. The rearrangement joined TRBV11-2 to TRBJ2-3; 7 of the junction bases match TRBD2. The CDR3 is CASSPSWEGRDTQYF. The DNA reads TGTGCCAGCAGCCCATCTTGGGAGGGTCGCGATACGCAGTATTTT.